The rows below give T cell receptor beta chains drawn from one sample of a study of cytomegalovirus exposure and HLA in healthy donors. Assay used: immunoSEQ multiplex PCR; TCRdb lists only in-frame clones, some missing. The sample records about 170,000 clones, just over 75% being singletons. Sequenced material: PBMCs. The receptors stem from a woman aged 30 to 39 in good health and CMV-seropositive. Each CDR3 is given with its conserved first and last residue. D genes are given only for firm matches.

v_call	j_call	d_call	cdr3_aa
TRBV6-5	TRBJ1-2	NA	CASSYIDSSNYGYTF
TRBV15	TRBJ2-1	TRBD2	CATSWGTSGSYNEQFF
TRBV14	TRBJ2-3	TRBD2	CASSPLVTSGPTDTQYF
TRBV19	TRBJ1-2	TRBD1	CASSPQGAGSGYTF
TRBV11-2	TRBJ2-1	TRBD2	CASSLRGQRGAGNEQFF
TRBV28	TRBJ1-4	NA	CASTLDRPNEKLFF
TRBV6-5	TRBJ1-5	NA	CASSYRGGSNQPQHF
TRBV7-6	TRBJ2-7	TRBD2	CASSLGLAGEGYVHEQYF
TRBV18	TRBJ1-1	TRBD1	CASSPPDGQGALNTEAFF
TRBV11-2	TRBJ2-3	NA	CASSPFRLGMTDTQYF
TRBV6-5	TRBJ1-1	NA	CASSYWGENTEAFF
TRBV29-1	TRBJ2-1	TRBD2	CSVSDRASGREQFF
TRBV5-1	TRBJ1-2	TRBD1	CASSRGQGYGYTF
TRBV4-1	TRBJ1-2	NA	CASSQEALPMEGSGYTF
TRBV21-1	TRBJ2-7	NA	CASSTEGLAGGIVPYEQYF
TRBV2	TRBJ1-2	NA	CASTRDRYSNYGYTF
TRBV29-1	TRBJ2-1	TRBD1	CSDSSPRQGYNEQFF
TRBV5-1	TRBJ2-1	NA	CASSLGEWATYNEQFF
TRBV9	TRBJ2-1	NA	CASSVVNNEQFF
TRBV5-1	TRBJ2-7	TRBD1	CASSLGRTGREQYF
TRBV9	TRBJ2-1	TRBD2	CASSVTSGGASYNEQFF
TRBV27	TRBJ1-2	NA	CASSPIVENYGYTF
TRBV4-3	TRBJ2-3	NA	CASSRMTGASGTDTQYF
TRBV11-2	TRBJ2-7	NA	CASSLERRGEQYF
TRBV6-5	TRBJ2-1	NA	CASSYKGPFQNEQFF
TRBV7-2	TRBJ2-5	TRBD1	CASSSTGTGQETQYF
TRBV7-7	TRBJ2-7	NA	CASSSGTSYEQYF
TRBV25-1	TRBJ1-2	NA	CASSEGQASYGYTF
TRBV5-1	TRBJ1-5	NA	CASSLADSSNQPQHF
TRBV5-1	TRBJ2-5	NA	CASRPTLSQETQYF
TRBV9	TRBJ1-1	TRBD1	CASSETGTNTEAFF
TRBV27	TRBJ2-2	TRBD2	CASSPSAGEWTGELFF
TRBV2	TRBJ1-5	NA	CASRDTGQPQHF
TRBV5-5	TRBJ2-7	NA	CANSFSGQAYEQYF
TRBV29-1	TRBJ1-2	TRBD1	CSVEDLDRIKNGYTF
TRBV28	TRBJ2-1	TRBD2	CASSTPSGGDNEQFF
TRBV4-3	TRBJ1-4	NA	CASAQGGRGGQNEKLFF
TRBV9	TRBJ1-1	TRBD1	CASSPRTGNAEAFF
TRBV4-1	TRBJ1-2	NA	CASSRYSPGGYTF
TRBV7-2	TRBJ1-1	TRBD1	CASSQDRVTEAFF
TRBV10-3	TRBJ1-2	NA	CAIRGGGRDNYGYTF
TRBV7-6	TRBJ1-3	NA	CASSSPGGNGNTIYF
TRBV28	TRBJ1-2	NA	CASSRKQGYGYTF
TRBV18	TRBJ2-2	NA	CASSPGAGETGELFF
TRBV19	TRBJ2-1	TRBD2	CASSIVASGGNNEQFF
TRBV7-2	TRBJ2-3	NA	CASSLGAGHTDTQYF
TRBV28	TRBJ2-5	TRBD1	CASRPQGAGETQYF